The 14 T cell receptor beta chains reported below all come from one sample, sequenced in a study of Tregs in tolerant kidney transplant recipients. Libraries were prepared by immunoSEQ multiplex PCR; TCRdb keeps only in-frame clonotypes and omits some of them. The table shows nearly 95,000 clones, with roughly 93% occurring only once. The material was CD4+ T cells from blood, obtained before the transplant. The origin of the receptors is a human donor who received a combined kidney and bone marrow transplant.

This clone appeared a few times. V usage is TRBV21-1 and J usage is TRBJ2-4; TRBD2, the D gene given by the table, was not confirmed from the DNA. TRBV21-1 is listed as a pseudogene. This CDR3 is built from 15 residues. The CDR3, as DNA: TGTGCCAGCAGCAAAAGCGGGGGGTACAAAAACATTCAGTACTTC. This translates into CASSKSGGYKNIQYF.

The rearrangement joins TRBV5-1 to TRBJ2-5; 9 bases are shared with TRBD1. V lost 4 bases and J lost 1; bases outside the gene matches: 5. The germline V gene encodes CDR1 SGHRS and CDR2 YFSETQ. The CDR3 is made up of 15 amino acids. For the CDR3, the DNA is TGCGCCAGCAGCGGCGGGACAGGGCCCCAAGAGACCCAGTACTTC. This codes for CASSGGTGPQETQYF.

The chain carries TRBV9 and TRBJ1-4, with D uncertain. The CDR3 is made up of 16 amino acids. V lost 3 bases and J lost 3, with 15 bases in between. From germline, CDR1 is SGDLS and CDR2 YYNGEE. This CDR3 is CASSATPSRANEKLFF. The CDR3 bases are TGTGCCAGCAGCGCGACCCCCTCGCGGGCTAATGAAAAACTGTTTTTT.

V gene TRBV6-1 combines with J gene TRBJ1-2, with D hard to call. The germline V and J ends were trimmed by 7 bases and 2 bases, with 17 bases remaining between them. This CDR3 is 15 amino acids long. Germline CDR1 is MNHNS and CDR2 is SASEGT. The CDR3 region has the DNA TGTGCCAGCACTAAAGACCAAACAGTAAACTATGGCTACACCTTC. Its protein is CASTKDQTVNYGYTF.

The rearrangement uses TRBV11-3 and TRBJ2-7, with D hard to call. Trimming pared 0 bases from V and 7 bases from J, leaving 10 bases between. The CDR3 sequence is 13 residues long. CDR1 is SGHNT, CDR2 YENEEA, per germline. The CDR3 DNA is TGTGCCAGCAGCTTAGATCTTCAGAGGGAGCAGTACTTC. Its translation is CASSLDLQREQYF.

The chain recombines TRBV28 with TRBJ1-6; D is undetermined. Germline V lookup: CDR1 MDHEN, CDR2 SYDVKM. V was shortened by 2 bases and J by 4 bases, with 15 bases between the two germline ends. This CDR3 spans 17 amino acids. The CDR3 spells CASSLNLGGTYNSPLHF. DNA of the CDR3: TGTGCCAGCAGTTTAAACCTAGGAGGAACTTATAATTCACCCCTCCACTTT.

The V and J genes are TRBV5-4 and TRBJ2-2; a possible D gene is TRBD2 (7 bases). Germline CDR1 reads SGHNT; CDR2 reads YYREEE (reference sequence). Trimming pared 0 bases from V and 6 bases from J, leaving 15 bases between. This CDR3 is built from 16 residues. The CDR3 DNA reads as TGTGCCAGCAGCTTGGTGCGGGGGCAGTTTGCCGGGGAGCTGTTTTTT. Encoded protein: CASSLVRGQFAGELFF.

This chain connects TRBV11-2 to TRBJ2-5; D perhaps matches TRBD1 (5 bases). Judging by the DNA end, TRBJ2-7 fits better; the J call may be wrong. This CDR3 is built from 15 residues. Per the germline V gene, CDR1 is SGHAT and CDR2 is FQNNGV. CDR3 DNA: TGTGCCAGCAGCCCGTGGGGCAGGTTAATCTACGAGCAGTACTTC. Its translation: CASSPWGRLIYEQYF.

The chain combines TRBV5-1 with TRBJ2-1, with 14 nucleotides matching TRBD2. Germline assignment: CDR1 SGHRS and CDR2 YFSETQ. The CDR3 is 18 amino acids. J was trimmed by 2 bases and V by 0 bases; bases with no gene match: 4. The CDR3 protein is CASSLGLAGGRPYNEQFF. The CDR3 nucleotides read TGCGCCAGCAGCTTGGGACTAGCGGGGGGGCGTCCCTACAATGAGCAGTTCTTC.

The chain combines TRBV10-3 with TRBJ1-3, with a tentative D call TRBD1 (5 bases). The CDR3 is 15 residues long. The V gene lost 6 bases and the J gene lost 9 bases, with 21 bases spanning the gap. Per the germline V gene, CDR1 is ENHRY and CDR2 is SYGVKD. In nucleotides, the CDR3 is TGTGCCATCAGCGAACAGACAGTCCGGGCAGGCACCATATATTTT. Protein: CAISEQTVRAGTIYF.

This chain joins TRBV28 and TRBJ1-4, with 7 bases aligning to TRBD1. Germline V gene data show CDR1 as MDHEN and CDR2 as SYDVKM. This CDR3 is built from 15 residues. With 0 bases clipped from V and 4 bases from J, the junction kept 2 bases outside the gene matches. The CDR3 bases are TGTGCCAGCAGTTTATGGGGGGACAGTAATGAAAAACTGTTTTTT. The encoded protein is CASSLWGDSNEKLFF. The full variable domain, its missing parts supplied by reference TRBV28 and TRBJ1-4, is DVKVTQSSRYLVKRTGEKVFLECVQDMDHENMFWYRQDPGLGLRLIYFSYDVKMKEKGDIPEGYSVSREKKERFSLILESASTNQTSMYLCASSLWGDSNEKLFFGSGTQLSVL.

J is TRBJ2-7 and V is TRBV4-2; 10 bases align to TRBD2. Germline loops: CDR1 LGHNA, CDR2 YNFKEQ. The CDR3 has 17 amino acids. V lost 1 base, J lost 2 bases, and 8 bases stayed unmatched. In DNA form, the CDR3 reads TGTGCCAGCAGCCAAGGGACCAGCGGGGGGGCCCCCTACGAGCAGTACTTC. It encodes CASSQGTSGGAPYEQYF.

Points on this clone: The sample contains more than one DNA sequence encoding this CDR3. The chain recombines TRBV28 with TRBJ1-6; D call uncertain. Germline CDR1 is MDHEN and CDR2 is SYDVKM. This CDR3 is 16 amino acids long. Trimming removed 5 bases from V and 4 bases from J, with 15 bases in between. The CDR3 coding sequence is TGTGCCAGCAGTACATCAGAAGTCGCTTATAATTCACCCCTCCACTTT. As protein: CASSTSEVAYNSPLHF.

The chain couples TRBV6-1 to TRBJ1-5; D is possibly TRBD1 (5 bases). V was trimmed by 2 bases and J by 5 bases, leaving 10 bases between them. The V gene's germline CDR1 is MNHNS and CDR2 SASEGT. This CDR3 has 14 residues. The CDR3 sequence is CASSEPGGDQPQHF. The CDR3 bases are TGTGCCAGCAGTGAACCGGGGGGTGATCAGCCCCAGCATTTT.